By its share, the clone carrying this TCR beta chain is large (0.1 to 1%). Its antigen remains unknown. CDR3 length: 17 amino acids. V was shortened by 5 bases and J by 1 base, with 18 bases between the two germline ends. Germline V CDR1 and CDR2: MDHEN, SYDVKM. TCRdb fed the 5' RACE reads into MiXCR, producing one record per CDR3 protein. The sample yields about 4,500 distinct CDR3 sequences, around 6.7% seen once. The source of the sample is a study of spatial heterogeneity in lung cancer. The overall study: Alpha-chain detections were consistently fewer than beta-chain detections among the sequences.

Study-wide findings and caveats: Tumors with more nonsynonymous mutations had more expanded intratumoral alpha and beta TCRs.

Noted time point: sample taken at primary tumor resection. The clonotype was recovered from a male donor with early-stage non-small cell lung cancer. This chain joins TRBV28 and TRBJ1-5; a weak D match, TRBD1 (6 bases). This specimen was lung tumor tissue, taken at surgery. CDR3 nucleotide sequence: TGTGCCAGCAGTACAGGGTTTTCTGCTTGGAGCAATCAGCCCCAGCATTTT. This gives the protein CASSTGFSAWSNQPQHF.